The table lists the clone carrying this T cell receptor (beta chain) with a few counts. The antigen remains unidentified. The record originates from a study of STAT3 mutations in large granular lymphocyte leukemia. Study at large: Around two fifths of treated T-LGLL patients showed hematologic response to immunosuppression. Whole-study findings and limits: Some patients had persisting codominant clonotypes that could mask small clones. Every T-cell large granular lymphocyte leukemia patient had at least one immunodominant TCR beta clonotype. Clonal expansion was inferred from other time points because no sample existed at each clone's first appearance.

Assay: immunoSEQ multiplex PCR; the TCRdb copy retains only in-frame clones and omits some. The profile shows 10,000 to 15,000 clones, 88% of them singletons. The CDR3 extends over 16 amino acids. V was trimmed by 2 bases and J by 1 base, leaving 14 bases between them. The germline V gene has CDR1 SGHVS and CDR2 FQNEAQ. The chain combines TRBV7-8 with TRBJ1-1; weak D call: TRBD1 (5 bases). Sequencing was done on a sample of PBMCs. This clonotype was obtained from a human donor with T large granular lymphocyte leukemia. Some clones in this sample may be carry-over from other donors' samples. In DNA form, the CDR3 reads TGTGCCAGCAGCTTAATGCCGGGACGTACGAACACTGAAGCTTTCTTT. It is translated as CASSLMPGRTNTEAFF.